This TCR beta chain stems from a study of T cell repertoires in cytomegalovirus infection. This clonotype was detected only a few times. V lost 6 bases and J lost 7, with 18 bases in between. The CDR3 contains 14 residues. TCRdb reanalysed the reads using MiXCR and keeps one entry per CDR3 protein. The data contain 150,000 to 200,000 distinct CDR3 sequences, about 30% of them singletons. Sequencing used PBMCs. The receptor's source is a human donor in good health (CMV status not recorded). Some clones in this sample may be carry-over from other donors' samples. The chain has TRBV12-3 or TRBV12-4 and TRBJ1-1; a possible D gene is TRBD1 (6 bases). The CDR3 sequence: CASSRQQGSSEAFF. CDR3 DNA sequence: TGTGCCAGCAGCCGGCAACAGGGTTCAAGTGAAGCTTTCTTT.